These T cell receptor beta chains were read from a single sample in a study of cytomegalovirus exposure and HLA in healthy donors. Some clones are missing from TCRdb's copy, which holds only in-frame ones; the method was immunoSEQ multiplex PCR. The sample shows some 140,000 clones, around 80% of them seen only once. Sequencing used PBMCs. All receptors derive from a man aged 25 to 40 in good health. The conserved cysteine and the conserved F or W are not part of the CDR3 here. Clone size is not always given. Where it is, it says once, few, many or a class for expanded clones.

TRBJ2-4 | TRBV13 | . | ASSFSLAKNIQY
TRBJ2-7 | TRBV7-9 | once | ASSSLAGGSSYEQY
TRBJ1-1 | TRBV19 | once | ASSERRGLNTEAF
TRBJ2-1 | TRBV27 | . | ASTPQGASYNEQF
TRBJ2-3 | TRBV7-9 | . | ASSLVRVPVGADTQY
TRBJ2-1 | TRBV2 | few | ASSEWGGAGEQF
TRBJ2-1 | TRBV9 | . | ASSVWGPSDEQF
TRBJ2-7 | TRBV7-8 | few | AGGGSGGGYEQY
TRBJ1-2 | TRBV6-5 | . | ASRRQGAYGYT
TRBJ2-3 | TRBV4-1 | . | ASSPTSGPLTDTQY
TRBJ1-5 | TRBV5-6 | . | ASSLAGSLGPQH
TRBJ2-3 | TRBV29-1 | few | SVETSGSSDTQY
TRBJ2-7 | TRBV18 | . | ASSPGGTGPYEQY
TRBJ2-2 | TRBV6-5 | . | ASSTSGTHTGELF
TRBJ2-5 | TRBV7-2 | . | ASSLVQAKRETQY
TRBJ1-2 | TRBV7-6 | . | ASSWGGANYGYT
TRBJ1-1 | TRBV11-2 | . | ASSLVVGQGNTEAF
TRBJ1-5 | TRBV4-2 | few | ASSQVVGGPGQPQH
TRBJ2-3 | TRBV6-6 | . | ASIWGGASTDTQY
TRBJ1-5 | TRBV4-1 | once | ASSQDPGDRNQPQH
TRBJ2-7 | TRBV18 | . | ASSPAQGTSYEQY
TRBJ2-7 | TRBV7-9 | . | ASSPDRGRGEQY
TRBJ2-7 | TRBV27 | . | ASSTIRDRGPGRPSSYEQY
TRBJ1-1 | TRBV2 | few | ASRPTGGPSEAF
TRBJ2-1 | TRBV7-9 | few | ASSPGLSSYNEQF
TRBJ2-1 | TRBV7-9 | . | ASSFPLGGNEQF
TRBJ2-7 | TRBV6-1 | . | ASSEGPGRSYEQY
TRBJ1-1 | TRBV7-3 | . | ASSPGMNTEAF
TRBJ1-1 | TRBV30 | . | AWSVTGTVNTEAF
TRBJ2-7 | TRBV5-4 | . | ASSPGFTGTSGRIYEQY
TRBJ2-5 | TRBV9 | . | ASSVVVAGKETQY
TRBJ2-7 | TRBV11-2 | . | ASSPPGQGRDEQY
TRBJ2-5 | TRBV29-1 | . | SVELTGGETQY
TRBJ1-1 | TRBV4-3 | . | ASSQETGEAF
TRBJ2-7 | TRBV29-1 | . | SVAASGSYEQY
TRBJ2-7 | TRBV5-4 | . | ASSSWSSGSYEQY
TRBJ2-5 | TRBV5-1 | . | ASSRGQGLETQY
TRBJ2-1 | TRBV15 | . | ATSRALPGTSGTNEQF
TRBJ2-1 | TRBV4-1 | . | ASSRLGTSYNEQF
TRBJ1-5 | TRBV30 | . | AWSARDRVAQPQH
TRBJ2-2 | TRBV7-3 | . | ASSSTPGGSGELF
TRBJ1-1 | TRBV6-5 | . | ASSGTGGGAEAF
TRBJ2-2 | TRBV9 | . | ASSVGGPAPGELF
TRBJ2-5 | TRBV7-9 | once | ASSFRRTSGSRETQY
TRBJ2-3 | TRBV18 | . | ASSPPGREGRDTQY